This TCR beta chain was sequenced during a study of cytomegalovirus exposure and HLA in healthy donors. Study-level points and caveats: Previous analysis showed most TCR beta V segments were productive about 90% or about 30% of the time. The listing of 150 or so TCR beta chains classed them as cytomegalovirus-associated.

The CDR3 has 16 residues. Germline V gene lookup returns CDR1 SGHDN and CDR2 FVKESK. V lost 3 bases to trimming and J lost 7 bases; unmatched junction nucleotides: 12. As concerns this clone: The antigen remains undetermined.

13 Jbeta primers and 60 Vbeta primers were used for the PCR. Assay: immunoSEQ multiplex PCR; the TCRdb copy retains only in-frame clones and omits some. Of about 130,000 clones in the sample, around 70% are singletons; the top ten hold 2% to 3%. This TCR came from an older woman in good health and CMV-seropositive. What was sequenced was PBMCs. The chain couples TRBV14 to TRBJ2-1, with TRBD1 matching over 7 bases. The CDR3 reads CASSQARDRPLNEQFF. The DNA of the CDR3 is TGTGCCAGCAGCCAGGCCCGGGACAGACCGCTAAATGAGCAGTTCTTC.